This T cell receptor beta chain emerged from a study of spatial heterogeneity in lung cancer. Background on the study: As counted in raw reads, each unique TCR and UMI combination appeared more than ten times on average.

TCR cDNA molecules each carried a unique molecular identifier. One entry per CDR3 protein results from TCRdb running MiXCR on the 5' RACE reads. The profile shows about 45,000 distinct CDR3 sequences, about an eighth of them singletons. Germline V gene lookup returns CDR1 SGHTA and CDR2 FQGNSA. This CDR3 has 13 residues. V was clipped by 6 bases and J by 5 bases, with 13 bases between them. The time point denotes: sample taken at primary tumor resection. Without sorting, whole RNA was sequenced from tumor, nontumor lung or frozen PBMC. Sample: PBMCs, taken at surgery. The chain recombines TRBV7-2 with TRBJ2-5; a weak D match, TRBD2 (6 bases). The TCR originated in a female donor with early-stage non-small cell lung cancer. For the CDR3, the DNA is TGTGCCAGCAGACTCGGAGGGAACGAGACCCAGTACTTC. Residues: CASRLGGNETQYF. Looking up the rest from reference TRBV7-2 and TRBJ2-5 gives the full variable domain: GAGVSQSPSNKVTEKGKDVELRCDPISGHTALYWYRQSLGQGLEFLIYFQGNSAPDKSGLPSDRFSAERTGGSVSTLTIQRTQQEDSAVYLCASRLGGNETQYFGPGTRLLVL.